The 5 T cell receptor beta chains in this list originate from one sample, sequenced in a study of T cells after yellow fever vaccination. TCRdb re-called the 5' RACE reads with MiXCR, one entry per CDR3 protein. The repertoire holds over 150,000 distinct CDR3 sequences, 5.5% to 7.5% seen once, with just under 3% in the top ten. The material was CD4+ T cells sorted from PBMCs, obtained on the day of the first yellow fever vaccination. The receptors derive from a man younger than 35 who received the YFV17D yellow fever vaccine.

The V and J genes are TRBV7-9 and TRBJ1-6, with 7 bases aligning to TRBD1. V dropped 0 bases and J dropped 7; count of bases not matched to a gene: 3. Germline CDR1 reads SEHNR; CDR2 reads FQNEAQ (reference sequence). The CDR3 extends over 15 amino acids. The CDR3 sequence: CASSLAGGGNSPLHF. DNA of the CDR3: TGTGCCAGCAGCTTAGCAGGAGGGGGCAATTCACCCCTCCACTTT.

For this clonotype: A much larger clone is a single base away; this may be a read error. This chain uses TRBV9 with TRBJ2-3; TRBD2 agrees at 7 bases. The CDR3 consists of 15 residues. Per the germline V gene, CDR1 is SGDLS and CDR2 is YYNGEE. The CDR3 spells CARSVGTISTDTQYF. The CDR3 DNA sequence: TGTGCCAGAAGCGTCGGGACTATAAGCACAGATACGCAGTATTTT.

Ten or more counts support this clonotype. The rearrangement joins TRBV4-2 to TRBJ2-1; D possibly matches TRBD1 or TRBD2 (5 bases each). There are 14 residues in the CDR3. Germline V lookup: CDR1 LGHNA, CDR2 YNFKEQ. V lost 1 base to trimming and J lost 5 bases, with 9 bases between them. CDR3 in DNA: TGTGCCAGCAGCCAAGGGGGGTTCGACAATGAGCAGTTCTTC. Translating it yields CASSQGGFDNEQFF.

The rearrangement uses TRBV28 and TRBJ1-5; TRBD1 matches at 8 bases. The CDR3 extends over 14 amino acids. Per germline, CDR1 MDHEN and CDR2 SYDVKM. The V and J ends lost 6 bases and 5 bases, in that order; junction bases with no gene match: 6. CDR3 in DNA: TGTGCCAGCAGCAGACAGGGGAGTTATCAGCCCCAGCATTTT. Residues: CASSRQGSYQPQHF. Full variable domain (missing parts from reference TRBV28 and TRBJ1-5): DVKVTQSSRYLVKRTGEKVFLECVQDMDHENMFWYRQDPGLGLRLIYFSYDVKMKEKGDIPEGYSVSREKKERFSLILESASTNQTSMYLCASSRQGSYQPQHFGDGTRLSIL.

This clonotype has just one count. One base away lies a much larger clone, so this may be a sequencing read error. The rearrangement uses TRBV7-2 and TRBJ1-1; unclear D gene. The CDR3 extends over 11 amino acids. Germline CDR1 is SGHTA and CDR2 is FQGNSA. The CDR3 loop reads CPSSPYYEAFF. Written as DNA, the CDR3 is TGTCCCAGCAGCCCTTACTATGAAGCTTTCTTT.